This T cell receptor beta chain originates from a study of blood T cell repertoires in COVID-19. Data came from immunoSEQ multiplex PCR; TCRdb stores just in-frame clones and leaves some out. The sample carries around 200,000 clones, roughly 82% recorded once. The sample taken for sequencing was PBMCs or T cells enriched from blood (not recorded which). This clonotype was obtained from a man between 40 and 49 years old with acute COVID-19.

The CDR3 DNA is TGTGCCATCAGTGAGGGGACTAGCGGGACTAACATTCAGTACTTC. Translated, it gives CAISEGTSGTNIQYF. The J gene is TRBJ2-4, the V gene TRBV10-3, with 13 bases aligning to TRBD2. Looked up from germline, CDR1 is ENHRY and CDR2 is SYGVKD. The V and J ends lost 2 bases and 7 bases, in that order; junction bases with no gene match: 2. CDR3 length: 15 amino acids.